These 6 T cell receptor beta chains came from one sample sequenced in a study of cytomegalovirus exposure and HLA in healthy donors. Both 60 Vbeta primers and 13 Jbeta primers went into the PCR. Produced via immunoSEQ multiplex PCR; TCRdb's table is partial and in-frame only. The table lists under 130,000 clones, more than 65% of them singletons. The sequencing sample was made of PBMCs. The receptor source for this set is a woman in her late teens or twenties in good health and CMV-seropositive.

The rearrangement uses TRBV7-2 and TRBJ2-1; 8 bases are shared with TRBD2. The V and J ends lost 1 base and 5 bases, in that order; junction bases with no gene match: 10. There are 17 residues in the CDR3. From germline, CDR1 is SGHTA and CDR2 FQGNSA. The CDR3 region has the DNA TGTGCCAGCAGCTTAGAGAAAATAGCGGGAAGGGACAATGAGCAGTTCTTC. Encoded protein: CASSLEKIAGRDNEQFF.

There are a few counts of this clone. CDR3 in amino acids: CSVVLPGIYQPQHF. The CDR3 DNA reads TGCAGCGTTGTTCTCCCAGGGATCTATCAGCCCCAGCATTTT. This rearrangement joins TRBV29-1 to TRBJ1-5, with a possible D match to TRBD1 (5 bases). Germline CDR1 reads SQVTM; CDR2 reads ANQGSEA. The length of the CDR3 is 14 residues. Deletions cut 4 bases from V and 5 bases from J, with 15 bases between.

V usage is TRBV18 and J usage is TRBJ2-3; the match to TRBD1 covers 8 bases. The CDR3 extends over 14 amino acids. V lost 1 base, J lost 4 bases, and 1 base stayed unmatched. The germline V gene has CDR1 KGHSH and CDR2 LQKENI. The CDR3 protein is CASSPRGQADTQYF. The CDR3 DNA sequence: TGTGCCAGCTCACCACGGGGACAGGCAGATACGCAGTATTTT.

There are a few counts of this clone. V is TRBV5-8 and J is TRBJ1-1, with TRBD1 matching 8 bases. The V gene end was trimmed by 0 bases and the J gene end by 5 bases; junction bases not matched to a gene: 21. CDR1 is SGHTS and CDR2 is YDEGEE in the germline V gene. CDR3 length equals 20 residues. CDR3 sequence: CASSLGQGTGGLALGTEAFF. DNA for the CDR3: TGTGCCAGCAGCTTGGGCCAAGGCACAGGGGGTCTCGCGCTCGGGACTGAAGCTTTCTTT.

The chain couples TRBV7-3 to TRBJ2-7; 12 nucleotides match TRBD2. Germline V gives CDR1 SGHTA, CDR2 FQGTGA. J was trimmed by 2 bases and V by 3 bases; bases with no gene match: 2. The length of the CDR3 is 15 residues. This CDR3 reads CASSFLAGGPYEQYF. The CDR3 nucleotides are TGTGCCAGCAGCTTTCTAGCGGGAGGGCCCTACGAGCAGTACTTC.

The chain couples TRBV6-5 to TRBJ1-1, with 7 positions matching TRBD1. The germline gives CDR1 MNHEY, CDR2 SVGAGI. This CDR3 contains 15 residues. The junction had 9 bases not matched to a gene; V was cut back by 7 bases and J by 1 base. CDR3 coding DNA: TGTGCCAGCATCATAACCGGGACAGCGAACACTGAAGCTTTCTTT. Protein product: CASIITGTANTEAFF.